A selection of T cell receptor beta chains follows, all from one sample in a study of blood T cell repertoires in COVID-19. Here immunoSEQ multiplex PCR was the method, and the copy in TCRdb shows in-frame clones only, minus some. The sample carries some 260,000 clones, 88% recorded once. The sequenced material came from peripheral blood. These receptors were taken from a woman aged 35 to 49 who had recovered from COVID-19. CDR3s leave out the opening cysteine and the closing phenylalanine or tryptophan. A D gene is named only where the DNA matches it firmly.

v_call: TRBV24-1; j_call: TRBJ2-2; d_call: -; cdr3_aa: ATSPRGLGAGELF
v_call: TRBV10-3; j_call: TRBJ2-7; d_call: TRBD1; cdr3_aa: AISESGGGTGMHEQY
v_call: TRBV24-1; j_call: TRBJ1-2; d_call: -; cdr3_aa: ATSGGQGSGYT
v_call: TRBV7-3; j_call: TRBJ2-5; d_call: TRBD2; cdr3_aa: ASSLGTIGAQY
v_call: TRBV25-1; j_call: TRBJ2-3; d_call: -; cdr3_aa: ASSVGIARGTQY
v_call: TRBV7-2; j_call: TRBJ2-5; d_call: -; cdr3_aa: ASSSYETQY
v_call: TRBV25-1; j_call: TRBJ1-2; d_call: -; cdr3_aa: ASSEWSREANYGYT
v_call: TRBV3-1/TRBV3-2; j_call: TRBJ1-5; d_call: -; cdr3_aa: ASSRDGGAQH
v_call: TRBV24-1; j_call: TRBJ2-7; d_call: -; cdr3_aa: ATSGVQGFDEQY
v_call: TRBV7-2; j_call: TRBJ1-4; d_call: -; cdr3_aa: ASSAHQGAALNEKLF
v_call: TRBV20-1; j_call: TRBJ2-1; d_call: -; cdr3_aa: SARLNEQF
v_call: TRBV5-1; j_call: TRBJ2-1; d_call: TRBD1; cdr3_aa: ASSPGTGNNNEQF
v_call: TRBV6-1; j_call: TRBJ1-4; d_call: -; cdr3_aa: ASSEGGLDEKLF
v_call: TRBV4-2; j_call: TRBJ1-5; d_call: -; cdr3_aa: ASSQGGQGSNQPQH
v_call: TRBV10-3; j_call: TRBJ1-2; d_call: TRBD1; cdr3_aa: ATYPGTGNYGYT
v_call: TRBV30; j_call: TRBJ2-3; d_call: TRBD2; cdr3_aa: AWSGGTSGTADTQY
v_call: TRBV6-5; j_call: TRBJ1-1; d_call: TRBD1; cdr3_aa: ASSQRDRGAF
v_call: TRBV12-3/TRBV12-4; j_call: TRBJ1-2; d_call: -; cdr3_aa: ASSPTISYGYT
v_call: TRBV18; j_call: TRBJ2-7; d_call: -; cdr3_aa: ASSQVTGTNPYEQY
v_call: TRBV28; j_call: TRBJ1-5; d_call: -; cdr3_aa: ASSSGQIGVQPQH
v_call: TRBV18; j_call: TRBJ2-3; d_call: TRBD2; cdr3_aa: ASSPGLGNMGDTQY
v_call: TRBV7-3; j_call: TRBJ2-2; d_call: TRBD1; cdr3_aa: ASSRDRTDTGELF
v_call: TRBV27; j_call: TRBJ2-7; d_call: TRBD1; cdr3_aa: ASSPTAPTGDEQY
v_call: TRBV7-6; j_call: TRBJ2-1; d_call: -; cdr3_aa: ASSLAVYNEQF
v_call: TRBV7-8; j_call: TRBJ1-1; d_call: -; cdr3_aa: ASSSRTGSVTEAF
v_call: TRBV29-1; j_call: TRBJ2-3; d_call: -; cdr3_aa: SVDSGDTQY
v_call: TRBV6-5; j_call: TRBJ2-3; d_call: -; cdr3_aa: ASSPPGALTDTQY
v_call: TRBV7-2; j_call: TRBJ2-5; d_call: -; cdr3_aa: ASASRTTQETQY
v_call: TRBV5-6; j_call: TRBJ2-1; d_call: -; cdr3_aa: ASSLGGSAQF
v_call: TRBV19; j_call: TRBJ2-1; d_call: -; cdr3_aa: ASTGGLEQF
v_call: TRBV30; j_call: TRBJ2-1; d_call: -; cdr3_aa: AWSRPAGEQF
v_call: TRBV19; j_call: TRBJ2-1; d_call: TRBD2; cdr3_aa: ASSTGLAGVGANEQF
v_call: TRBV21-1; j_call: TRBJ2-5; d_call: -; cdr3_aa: ASRHLRTSGRVGETQY
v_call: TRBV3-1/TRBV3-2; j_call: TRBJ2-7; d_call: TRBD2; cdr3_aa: ASSQTPSGSREQY
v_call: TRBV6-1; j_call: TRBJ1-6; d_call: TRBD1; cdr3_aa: ASSEVVRQGSSPLH
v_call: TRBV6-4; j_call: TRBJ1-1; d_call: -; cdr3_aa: ASSDGHYTEAF
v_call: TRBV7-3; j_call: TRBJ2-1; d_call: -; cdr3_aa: ASSLSQGGDEQF
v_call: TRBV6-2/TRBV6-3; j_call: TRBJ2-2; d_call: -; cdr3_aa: ASSRRGELF
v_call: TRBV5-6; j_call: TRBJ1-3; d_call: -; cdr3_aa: ASGRENTIY
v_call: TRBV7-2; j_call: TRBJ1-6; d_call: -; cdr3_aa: ASSLVAGSGSPLH
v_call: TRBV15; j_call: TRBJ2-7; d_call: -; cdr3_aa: ATSRRLGVEQY
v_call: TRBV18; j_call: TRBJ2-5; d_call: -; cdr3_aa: ASSPNTGSQETQY
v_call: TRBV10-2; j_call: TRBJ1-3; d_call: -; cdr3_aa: ASGAGPSSGNTIY
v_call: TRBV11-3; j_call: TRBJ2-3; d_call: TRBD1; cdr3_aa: ASSLISLQGAGDTQY
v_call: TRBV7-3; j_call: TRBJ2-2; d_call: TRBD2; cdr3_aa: ASSSTSGPGELF
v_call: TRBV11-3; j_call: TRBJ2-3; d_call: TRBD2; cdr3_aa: ASSLGASGGSTDTQY
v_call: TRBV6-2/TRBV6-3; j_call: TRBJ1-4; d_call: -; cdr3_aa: ASSYRVDLRKLF
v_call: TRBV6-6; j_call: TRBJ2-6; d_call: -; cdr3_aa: ASSFGGTGANVLT
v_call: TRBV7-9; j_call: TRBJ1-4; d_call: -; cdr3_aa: ASSSGPAVAVEKLF